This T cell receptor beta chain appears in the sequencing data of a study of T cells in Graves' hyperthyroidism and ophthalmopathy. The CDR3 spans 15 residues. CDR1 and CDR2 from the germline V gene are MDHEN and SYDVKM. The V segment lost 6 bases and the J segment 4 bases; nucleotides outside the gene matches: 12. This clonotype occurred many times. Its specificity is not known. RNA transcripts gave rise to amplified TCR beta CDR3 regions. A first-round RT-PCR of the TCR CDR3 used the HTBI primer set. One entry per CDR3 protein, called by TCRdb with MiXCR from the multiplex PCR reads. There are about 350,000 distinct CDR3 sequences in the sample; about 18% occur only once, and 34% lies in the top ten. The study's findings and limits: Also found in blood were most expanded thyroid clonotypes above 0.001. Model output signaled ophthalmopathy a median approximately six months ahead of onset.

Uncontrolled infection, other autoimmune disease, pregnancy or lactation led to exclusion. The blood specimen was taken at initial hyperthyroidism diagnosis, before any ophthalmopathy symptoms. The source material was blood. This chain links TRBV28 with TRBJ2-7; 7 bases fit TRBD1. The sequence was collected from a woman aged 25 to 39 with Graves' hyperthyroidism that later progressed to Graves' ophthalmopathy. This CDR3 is CASSSLEGAWYEQYF. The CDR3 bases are TGTGCCAGCAGCTCCCTCGAGGGGGCATGGTACGAGCAGTACTTC.